One and the same sample provided the 22 T cell receptor beta chains below, sequenced in a study of blood T cell repertoires in COVID-19. TCRdb's copy holds only in-frame clones and misses some; the assay was immunoSEQ multiplex PCR. Here the sample spans 200,000 to 300,000 clones, 65% to 85% being singletons. The sequencing input was peripheral blood. These receptors were collected from a woman aged 40 to 55 who had recovered from COVID-19.

This clone was seen once. This chain uses TRBV29-1 with TRBJ1-1; the match to TRBD1 covers 10 bases. V lost 0 bases to trimming and J lost 3 bases; unmatched junction nucleotides: 10. The germline CDR1 and CDR2 sequences are SQVTM and ANQGSEA. The CDR3 has 17 residues. As DNA, the CDR3 is TGCAGCGTTGAAGATCAGGAGACAGGGGGCCGGGACACTGAAGCTTTCTTT. Amino acids: CSVEDQETGGRDTEAFF.

The J gene is TRBJ2-1, the V gene TRBV30; TRBD2 matches at 8 bases. This CDR3 spans 15 amino acids. Per germline, CDR1 GTSNPN and CDR2 SVGIG (reference sequence). With V trimmed by 1 base and J by 7 bases, 9 bases remained unmatched. The CDR3: CAWSGSGGRNNEQFF. CDR3 coding DNA: TGTGCCTGGAGTGGGTCGGGGGGGCGGAATAATGAGCAGTTCTTC.

This clone has a handful of counts. The rearrangement joins TRBV3-1 (or the pseudogene TRBV3-2) to TRBJ1-1; D is unresolved. V was cut by 0 bases and J by 1 base, with 9 bases left in between. The CDR3 consists of 15 residues. Looked up from germline, CDR1 is LGHDT and CDR2 is YNNKEL (reference sequence). Written as DNA, the CDR3 is TGTGCCAGCAGCCAAGATCTGGGAGCGAACACTGAAGCTTTCTTT. Its translation is CASSQDLGANTEAFF.

The V and J genes are TRBV28 and TRBJ2-7; D possibly corresponds to TRBD1 (6 bases). The CDR3 sequence is 13 residues long. Germline V gives CDR1 MDHEN, CDR2 SYDVKM. V dropped 7 bases and J dropped 0 bases, with 10 bases sitting between them. CDR3 sequence reads: CASTGTSSYEQYF. CDR3 in DNA: TGTGCCAGCACGGGGACAAGCTCCTACGAGCAGTACTTC.

The rearrangement joins TRBV29-1 to TRBJ1-1, with a weak D call TRBD1 (5 bases). The ends were cut back, 4 bases at V and 4 bases at J, with 10 bases in the middle. This CDR3 region has 12 residues. The V gene's germline CDR1 is SQVTM and CDR2 ANQGSEA. CDR3 sequence: CSVVGGSTEAFF. The DNA of the CDR3 is TGCAGCGTTGTGGGGGGAAGCACTGAAGCTTTCTTT.

The chain uses TRBV2 and TRBJ1-4; weak D call: TRBD1 (6 bases). V was trimmed by 6 bases and J by 0 bases, leaving 11 bases between them. CDR3 length: 15 amino acids. Germline-derived CDR1 and CDR2 are SNHLY and FYNNEI. The CDR3 nucleotides are TGTGCCAGCAGGGTGACAGGCTCAACTAATGAAAAACTGTTTTTT. Translated: CASRVTGSTNEKLFF.

The V call is TRBV11-2, the J call TRBJ2-2; 11 nucleotides agree with TRBD1. V gave up 5 bases and J gave up 7 bases; unmatched junction bases: 12. The CDR3 sequence is 17 residues long. From germline, CDR1 is SGHAT and CDR2 FQNNGV. The CDR3 is CASSPRLGTGGVGELFF. CDR3 nucleotides: TGTGCCAGCAGCCCTAGGTTGGGGACAGGGGGTGTCGGGGAGCTGTTTTTT.

The chain employs TRBV6-2 or TRBV6-3 and TRBJ1-2, with 12 bases fitting TRBD1. The CDR3 is 14 residues long. The ends lost 6 bases at V and 7 bases at J; junction bases unmatched: 6. The germline gives CDR1 MNHEY, CDR2 SVGEGT. The CDR3 nucleotides are TGTGCCAGCAGCGACGGGACAGGGGGCTCTGGCTACACCTTC. As protein: CASSDGTGGSGYTF.

This chain's CDR3 is CASSPGVSGELFF. DNA of the CDR3: TGTGCCAGCAGCCCCGGGGTATCCGGGGAGCTGTTTTTT. V gene TRBV11-2 combines with J gene TRBJ2-2; tentatively, D is TRBD2 (5 bases). V was trimmed by 5 bases and J by 6 bases, leaving 10 bases between them. In germline, CDR1 is SGHAT, CDR2 FQNNGV. This CDR3 spans 13 amino acids.

DNA for the CDR3: TGCGCCAGCAGCTTGGACACAGCCTCTGGGGCCAACGTCCTGACTTTC. This encodes CASSLDTASGANVLTF. The chain links TRBV5-1 to TRBJ2-6; D is unresolved. Trimming removed 0 bases from V and 0 bases from J, with 7 bases in between. This CDR3 region has 16 residues. Germline CDR1 SGHRS, CDR2 YFSETQ.

CDR3 in amino acids: CASSLVGGGEGWGTEAFF. The CDR3, as DNA: TGTGCCAGCAGCTTAGTTGGGGGAGGTGAGGGTTGGGGAACTGAAGCTTTCTTT. This rearrangement joins TRBV11-2 to TRBJ1-1, with D perhaps matching TRBD1 (5 bases). V dropped 1 base and J dropped 5 bases, with 23 bases sitting between them. Germline CDR1 reads SGHAT; CDR2 reads FQNNGV. The CDR3 covers 18 residues.

The chain links TRBV4-2 to TRBJ1-1; 10 bases are a match to TRBD1. Germline CDR1 LGHNA, CDR2 YNFKEQ. J gave up 4 bases and V 3 bases, and 5 bases lay outside the gene matches. This CDR3 is built from 15 residues. The CDR3 region has the DNA TGTGCCAGCAGCCAGGAGGGACAGGGGCGCACTGAAGCTTTCTTT. Amino acid sequence: CASSQEGQGRTEAFF.

The rearrangement links TRBV11-2 to TRBJ2-7, with D hard to call. Germline CDR1 SGHAT, CDR2 FQNNGV. There are 14 residues in the CDR3. Trimming took 5 bases from V and 4 from J, leaving 15 bases between them. In nucleotides, the CDR3 is TGTGCCAGCAGCGAAGTCGCAGGTTTTTACGAGCAGTACTTC. Translating it yields CASSEVAGFYEQYF.

This chain connects TRBV7-2 to TRBJ2-3, with TRBD2 identical over 8 bases. The CDR3 sequence is 15 residues long. J lost 1 base, V lost 5 bases, and 5 bases had no gene match. Germline CDR1 SGHTA, CDR2 FQGNSA. Here the CDR3 DNA reads TGTGCCAGCAGCCAGAGGCGGGGGGGCACAGATACGCAGTATTTT. Translating gives CASSQRRGGTDTQYF. Using reference TRBV7-2 and TRBJ2-3 for the parts outside the CDR3, the full variable domain is GAGVSQSPSNKVTEKGKDVELRCDPISGHTALYWYRQSLGQGLEFLIYFQGNSAPDKSGLPSDRFSAERTGGSVSTLTIQRTQQEDSAVYLCASSQRRGGTDTQYFGPGTRLTVL.

The chain has TRBV5-1 and TRBJ1-5; D might be TRBD1 (5 bases). The V end was cut by 0 bases, the J end by 2 bases, with 18 bases between. The CDR3 totals 18 residues. The germline V gene has CDR1 SGHRS and CDR2 YFSETQ. Here the CDR3 DNA reads TGCGCCAGCAGCTTGGAGTCAGGGCAAACTGATGGCAATCAGCCCCAGCATTTT. It codes for CASSLESGQTDGNQPQHF. Combining the CDR3 with reference TRBV5-1 and TRBJ1-5 gives the whole variable domain KAGVTQTPRYLIKTRGQQVTLSCSPISGHRSVSWYQQTPGQGLQFLFEYFSETQRNKGNFPGRFSGRQFSNSRSEMNVSTLELGDSALYLCASSLESGQTDGNQPQHFGDGTRLSIL.

The genes are TRBV27 and TRBJ1-3, with no clear D. The length of the CDR3 is 14 residues. Per germline, CDR1 MNHEY and CDR2 SMNVEV (reference sequence). Between the trimmed V and J ends, which lost 3 bases and 7 bases, there was a span of 13 bases. CDR3 nucleotides: TGTGCCAGCAGTTTTGGCGGGATTGGTAACACCATATATTTT. Residues: CASSFGGIGNTIYF.

The chain is built from TRBV6-5 and TRBJ1-1, with TRBD1 identical over 7 bases. With V trimmed by 11 bases and J by 8 bases, 5 bases remained unmatched. CDR3 length equals 10 residues. Germline loops: CDR1 MNHEY, CDR2 SVGAGI. The CDR3 DNA is TGTGCCGTTATGGACAGGGAAGCTTTCTTT. Translating gives CAVMDREAFF.

The chain carries TRBV10-1 and TRBJ2-7, with TRBD1 identical over 11 bases. The V gene's germline CDR1 is WNHNN and CDR2 SYGVQD (reference sequence). V was pared by 7 bases and J by 6 bases, with 5 bases of the junction left unmatched. The CDR3 length is 13 residues. Here the CDR3 DNA reads TGCGCCAGCACTACCGGGACAGGGGGCGAGCAGTACTTC. Protein product: CASTTGTGGEQYF.

The chain recombines TRBV28 with TRBJ2-7; tentatively, D is TRBD1 (5 bases). The germline V gene encodes CDR1 MDHEN and CDR2 SYDVKM. This CDR3 has 13 amino acids. The V gene lost 3 bases and the J gene lost 7 bases, with 13 bases spanning the gap. The CDR3 loop is CASSFSGAKEQYF. The CDR3 DNA is TGTGCCAGCAGTTTTAGTGGGGCTAAAGAGCAGTACTTC.

The J gene is TRBJ2-7, the V gene TRBV14, with D possibly being TRBD1 (6 bases). Germline V gives CDR1 SGHDN, CDR2 FVKESK. Deletions cut 3 bases from V and 6 bases from J, with 9 bases between. This CDR3 is built from 12 residues. CDR3 coding DNA: TGTGCCAGCAGCCAGTGGGGGCCCGAGCAGTACTTC. Its translation is CASSQWGPEQYF.

The J gene is TRBJ1-5, the V gene TRBV28; 7 nucleotides agree with TRBD1. Germline values: CDR1 MDHEN, CDR2 SYDVKM. This CDR3 has 18 residues. With 6 bases clipped from V and 4 bases from J, the junction kept 18 bases outside the gene matches. CDR3 nucleotides: TGTGCCAGCAGCGACAGGGAAAGAGCGACCCTTCAAAATCAGCCCCAGCATTTT. It specifies CASSDRERATLQNQPQHF.

This chain connects TRBV5-5 to TRBJ2-7; 7 bases align to TRBD2. The CDR3 covers 15 residues. Per the germline V gene, CDR1 is SGHKS and CDR2 is YYEKEE (reference sequence). V shed 2 bases, J shed 0 bases, and the junction held 5 bases outside the gene matches. The CDR3 nucleotides are TGTGCCAGCAGCTTACTGGGGGGGAGCTCCTACGAGCAGTACTTC. It yields the protein CASSLLGGSSYEQYF.